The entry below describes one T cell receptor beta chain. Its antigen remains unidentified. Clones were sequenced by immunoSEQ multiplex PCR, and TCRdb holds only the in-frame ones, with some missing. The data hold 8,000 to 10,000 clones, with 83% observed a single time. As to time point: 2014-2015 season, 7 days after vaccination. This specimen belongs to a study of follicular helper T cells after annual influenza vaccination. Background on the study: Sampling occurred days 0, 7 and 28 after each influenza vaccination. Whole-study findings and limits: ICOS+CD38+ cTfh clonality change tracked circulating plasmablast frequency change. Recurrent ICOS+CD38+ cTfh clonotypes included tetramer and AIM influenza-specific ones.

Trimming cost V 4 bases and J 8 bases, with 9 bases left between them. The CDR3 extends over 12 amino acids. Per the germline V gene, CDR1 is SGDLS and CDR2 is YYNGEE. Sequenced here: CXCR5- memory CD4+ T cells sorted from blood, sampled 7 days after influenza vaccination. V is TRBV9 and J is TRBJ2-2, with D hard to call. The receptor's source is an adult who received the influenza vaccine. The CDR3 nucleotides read TGTGCCAGCAGCCCCAACGTGGGGGAGCTGTTTTTT. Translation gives CASSPNVGELFF.